The 20 T cell receptor beta chains below all came from one sample that was sequenced in a study of beta chain features in type 1 diabetes. Expressed TCRB transcripts got sequenced, as all isolated RNA was reverse transcribed. TCRdb keeps only in-frame clones here, not all; method: immunoSEQ multiplex PCR. The data show some 150,000 clones, with 9% to 10% seen just once and approximately 0.65% held by the top ten. The sample consisted of central memory CD4+ T cells from blood. The receptors here all came from a woman in her 40s in good health.

This chain links TRBV5-1 with TRBJ2-7; D uncertain. The CDR3 contains 12 residues. Per the germline V gene, CDR1 is SGHRS and CDR2 is YFSETQ. The ends were cut back, 4 bases at V and 4 bases at J, with 9 bases in the middle. The CDR3 loop reads CASSVDTYEQYF. CDR3 DNA sequence: TGCGCCAGCAGCGTAGACACATACGAGCAGTACTTC.

The sample holds a few counts of this clone. The rearrangement uses TRBV6-5 and TRBJ1-5; tentative D call: TRBD1 (5 bases). There are 14 residues in the CDR3. Trimming stripped 6 bases from V and 0 bases from J, with 9 bases between. Germline-derived CDR1 and CDR2 are MNHEY and SVGAGI. The chain's CDR3 is CASRNRFSNQPQHF. The CDR3 DNA follows: TGTGCCAGCAGGAACAGGTTTAGCAATCAGCCCCAGCATTTT.

The chain is built from TRBV11-3 and TRBJ1-1, with D possibly TRBD1 on 6 matching bases. This CDR3 has 15 residues. Germline V gene data show CDR1 as SGHNT and CDR2 as YENEEA. Trimming cost V 1 base and J 5 bases, with 14 bases left between them. CDR3 loop: CASSLAHRVKTEAFF. DNA for the CDR3: TGTGCCAGCAGCTTAGCCCACAGGGTAAAGACTGAAGCTTTCTTT.

The CDR3 DNA reads TGTGCCAGCAAGGGTATGGGAGTTGACACTGAAGCTTTCTTT. Residues: CASKGMGVDTEAFF. The chain employs TRBV2 and TRBJ1-1; D ambiguous. V was shortened by 7 bases and J by 3 bases, with 15 bases between the two germline ends. The length of the CDR3 is 14 residues. Germline V CDR1 and CDR2: SNHLY, FYNNEI.

This clone was counted only a few times. This sequence joins TRBV19 and TRBJ2-2; D is unclear. There are 16 residues in the CDR3. The V gene's germline CDR1 is LNHDA and CDR2 SQIVND (reference sequence). V was clipped by 5 bases and J by 0 bases, with 13 bases between them. DNA for the CDR3: TGTGCCAGTAGTCCCCGAGGCTCCTCGAACACCGGGGAGCTGTTTTTT. Its translation: CASSPRGSSNTGELFF.

V and J are TRBV5-1 and TRBJ2-1, with 8 bases lining up with TRBD1. The germline CDR1 and CDR2 sequences are SGHRS and YFSETQ. This CDR3 spans 17 amino acids. Trimming at V came to 4 bases and at J to 5 bases, leaving 14 bases not matched to a gene. CDR3 in amino acids: CASSHGQGAITNNEQFF. DNA for the CDR3: TGCGCCAGCAGCCATGGTCAGGGGGCCATTACGAACAATGAGCAGTTCTTC. Filled out from reference TRBV5-1 and TRBJ2-1, the complete variable domain reads KAGVTQTPRYLIKTRGQQVTLSCSPISGHRSVSWYQQTPGQGLQFLFEYFSETQRNKGNFPGRFSGRQFSNSRSEMNVSTLELGDSALYLCASSHGQGAITNNEQFFGPGTRLTVL.

This clone turned up a few times. The chain links TRBV2 to TRBJ1-2, with TRBD1 matching over 11 bases. The CDR3 length is 15 residues. Germline lookup yields CDR1 SNHLY and CDR2 FYNNEI. V dropped 5 bases and J dropped 8; count of bases not matched to a gene: 10. The CDR3 DNA reads as TGTGCCAGCAGTCCGGACAGGGGGCAGGCTCGAGGCTACACCTTC. Its translation is CASSPDRGQARGYTF.

V and J are TRBV7-2 and TRBJ1-1; 7 nucleotides agree with TRBD1. Germline trimming cut 10 bases from V and 5 bases from J; bases unmatched to any gene: 10. The CDR3 runs to 13 residues. Germline V CDR1 and CDR2: SGHTA, FQGNSA. The CDR3 bases are TGTGCCACCCGGACAGGTTTAGGGACTGAAGCTTTCTTT. Translating it yields CATRTGLGTEAFF.

In its sample, this clone was seen a few times. V gene TRBV7-2 combines with J gene TRBJ1-6; D might be TRBD1 (6 bases). CDR3 length: 18 amino acids. CDR1 and CDR2 (germline): SGHTA, FQGNSA. Trimming shortened V by 5 bases and J by 0 bases, and 17 bases separated the two germline ends. DNA of the CDR3: TGTGCCAGCAGCCTACAGGGTGGAGGAACCTCCTATAATTCACCCCTCCACTTT. It specifies CASSLQGGGTSYNSPLHF. Drawing the rest from reference TRBV7-2 and TRBJ1-6, the complete variable domain is GAGVSQSPSNKVTEKGKDVELRCDPISGHTALYWYRQSLGQGLEFLIYFQGNSAPDKSGLPSDRFSAERTGGSVSTLTIQRTQQEDSAVYLCASSLQGGGTSYNSPLHFGNGTRLTVT.

The chain employs TRBV5-1 and TRBJ2-1; 8 bases match TRBD2. CDR1 and CDR2 (germline): SGHRS, YFSETQ. The CDR3 is 14 amino acids. V was clipped by 6 bases and J by 5 bases; unmatched bases: 7. This CDR3 reads CASTRVSGDNEQFF. DNA of the CDR3: TGCGCCAGCACCCGCGTTAGCGGGGACAATGAGCAGTTCTTC.

V gene TRBV2 combines with J gene TRBJ2-7; maybe TRBD2 (5 bases). V gave up 7 bases and J gave up 6 bases, with 28 bases separating them. Germline values: CDR1 SNHLY, CDR2 FYNNEI. There are 17 residues in the CDR3. CDR3 sequence reads: CASKPGRDGDPPIEQYF. The CDR3 bases are TGTGCCAGCAAGCCGGGAAGAGACGGAGACCCCCCTATCGAGCAGTACTTC.

This clone came up many times. V is TRBV7-9 and J is TRBJ1-4, with D hard to call. V shed 5 bases and J shed 8 bases, with 15 bases lying between them. Germline V gene lookup returns CDR1 SEHNR and CDR2 FQNEAQ (reference sequence). The CDR3 is made up of 14 amino acids. The CDR3, as DNA: TGTGCCAGCAGCCCCCTAGGACTTGGAGAAAAACTGTTTTTT. This encodes CASSPLGLGEKLFF.

This clone has more than one count but fewer than ten. The chain combines TRBV5-1 with TRBJ1-2, with 9 bases matching TRBD1. The CDR3 loop spans 15 amino acids. The germline gives CDR1 SGHRS, CDR2 YFSETQ. V shed 5 bases, J shed 5 bases, and the junction held 10 bases outside the gene matches. The CDR3 loop is CASSLAADRGYGYTF. The CDR3 DNA sequence: TGCGCCAGCAGTCTCGCCGCGGACAGGGGATATGGCTACACCTTC.

The rearrangement joins TRBV5-1 to TRBJ2-7; 9 nucleotides line up with TRBD1. Germline CDR1 reads SGHRS; CDR2 reads YFSETQ. Trimming took 3 bases from V and 5 from J; bases not matched to a gene: 6. This CDR3 contains 14 residues. The CDR3, as DNA: TGCGCCAGCAGCTCGGGACAGGGCCAGGACGAGCAGTACTTC. This gives the protein CASSSGQGQDEQYF.

This clone appeared a few times. This rearrangement joins TRBV5-1 to TRBJ2-2; 12 bases map to TRBD1. Germline values: CDR1 SGHRS, CDR2 YFSETQ. This CDR3 comprises 17 residues. V lost 4 bases, J lost 4 bases, and 8 bases stayed unmatched. The CDR3: CASSTGTGQGATGELFF. In DNA form, the CDR3 reads TGCGCCAGCAGCACTGGAACGGGACAGGGGGCCACCGGGGAGCTGTTTTTT.

This chain joins TRBV6-6 and TRBJ1-5, with 7 bases lining up with TRBD1. There are 15 residues in the CDR3. The ends lost 4 bases at V and 5 bases at J; junction bases unmatched: 8. In germline, CDR1 is MNHNY, CDR2 SVGAGI (reference sequence). The CDR3 spells CASSSRQGKDQPQHF. CDR3 nucleotides: TGTGCCAGCAGTTCCCGACAGGGTAAGGATCAGCCCCAGCATTTT.

The gene calls are TRBV7-9 and TRBJ2-7, with a tentative D call TRBD2 (5 bases). V gave up 0 bases and J gave up 3 bases, with 12 bases separating them. CDR1 SEHNR and CDR2 FQNEAQ come from the germline V gene (reference sequence). The CDR3 extends over 15 amino acids. The CDR3 coding sequence is TGTGCCAGCAGCTTAGCTGCGGGCCCTGGCTACGAGCAGTACTTC. This codes for CASSLAAGPGYEQYF.

This clone was picked up a small number of times. V usage is TRBV27 and J usage is TRBJ1-2, with TRBD1 as a possible D gene (6 bases). V lost 5 bases, J lost 4 bases, and 11 bases lay in between. This CDR3 has 13 residues. Germline V gene lookup returns CDR1 MNHEY and CDR2 SMNVEV (reference sequence). The CDR3 DNA sequence: TGTGCCAGCAGTCTACAGGGTCCCTATGGCTACACCTTC. Amino acids: CASSLQGPYGYTF.

The rearrangement joins TRBV10-3 to TRBJ2-1, with 16 bases fitting TRBD2. CDR3 size: 17 residues. Germline V gene lookup returns CDR1 ENHRY and CDR2 SYGVKD. Trimming cost V 6 bases and J 4 bases; bases outside gene matches: 6. CDR3: CAISPGTSGGGYNEQFF. The CDR3, as DNA: TGTGCCATCAGCCCCGGGACTAGCGGGGGGGGATACAATGAGCAGTTCTTC.

This clone has just a few counts. This chain joins TRBV29-1 and TRBJ2-5; 9 bases are a match to TRBD1. The CDR3 is made up of 12 amino acids. The germline V gene encodes CDR1 SQVTM and CDR2 ANQGSEA. J was trimmed by 4 bases and V by 6 bases; bases with no gene match: 3. CDR3 coding DNA: TGCAGCGTCGGACAGGGGCCAGAGACCCAGTACTTC. This encodes CSVGQGPETQYF.